A selection of T cell receptor beta chains follows, all from one sample in a study of blood T cell repertoires in COVID-19. TCRdb's copy holds only in-frame clones and misses some; the assay was immunoSEQ multiplex PCR. The sample records approximately 90,000 clones, 89% being singletons. The sample was peripheral blood. These receptors were taken from a middle-aged man with acute or convalescent COVID-19. CDR3s include the opening cysteine and the closing phenylalanine or tryptophan. D genes are given only for firm matches. Not every row has a clone size; where given, it reads once, few, many or a size class.

abundance: -
len: 13
j_gene: TRBJ1-2
d_gene: -
v_gene: TRBV30
CDR3aa: CAWSQGGGYGYTF
CDR3nt: TGTGCCTGGAGCCAGGGCGGTGGCTATGGCTACACCTTC

abundance: -
len: 14
j_gene: TRBJ2-3
d_gene: -
v_gene: TRBV7-8
CDR3aa: CASSLLTSTDTQYF
CDR3nt: TGTGCCAGCAGCTTACTCACTAGCACAGATACGCAGTATTTT

abundance: few
len: 14
j_gene: TRBJ1-5
d_gene: TRBD1
v_gene: TRBV7-2
CDR3aa: CASSYYGDSQPQHF
CDR3nt: TGTGCCAGCAGCTACTACGGGGACAGCCAGCCCCAGCATTTT

abundance: -
len: 14
j_gene: TRBJ1-2
d_gene: TRBD1
v_gene: TRBV5-1
CDR3aa: CASSPGTGNYGYTF
CDR3nt: TGCGCCAGCAGCCCCGGGACAGGGAACTATGGCTACACCTTC

abundance: -
len: 13
j_gene: TRBJ2-5
d_gene: TRBD2
v_gene: TRBV30
CDR3aa: CAWSVGGTETQYF
CDR3nt: TGTGCCTGGAGTGTGGGAGGGACAGAGACCCAGTACTTC

abundance: -
len: 11
j_gene: TRBJ2-3
d_gene: -
v_gene: TRBV28
CDR3aa: CASSDTVRQYF
CDR3nt: TGTGCCAGCAGTGACACGGTTAGGCAGTATTTT

abundance: -
len: 13
j_gene: TRBJ2-7
d_gene: -
v_gene: TRBV5-6
CDR3aa: CASSLQGPYEQYF
CDR3nt: TGTGCCAGCAGCTTGCAGGGTCCCTACGAGCAGTACTTC

abundance: -
len: 13
j_gene: TRBJ1-1
d_gene: -
v_gene: TRBV10-2
CDR3aa: CASRVGRGPEAFF
CDR3nt: TGCGCCAGCAGGGTCGGCCGAGGCCCTGAAGCTTTCTTT

abundance: -
len: 13
j_gene: TRBJ1-3
d_gene: TRBD1
v_gene: TRBV3-1/TRBV3-2
CDR3aa: CASSPPSSGQKYF
CDR3nt: TGTGCCAGCAGCCCCCCCTCGTCGGGACAGAAATATTTT

abundance: -
len: 16
j_gene: TRBJ1-2
d_gene: -
v_gene: TRBV7-2
CDR3aa: CASSTAAGPGRNGYTF
CDR3nt: TGTGCCAGCAGCACTGCGGCTGGTCCGGGGAGGAATGGCTACACCTTC

abundance: -
len: 15
j_gene: TRBJ2-1
d_gene: TRBD2
v_gene: TRBV9
CDR3aa: CASSESSGVYNEQFF
CDR3nt: TGTGCCAGCAGCGAATCTAGCGGGGTGTACAATGAGCAGTTCTTC

abundance: -
len: 12
j_gene: TRBJ2-5
d_gene: -
v_gene: TRBV7-9
CDR3aa: CASSPEPETQYF
CDR3nt: TGTGCCAGCAGTCCGGAGCCAGAGACCCAGTACTTC

abundance: -
len: 13
j_gene: TRBJ1-1
d_gene: -
v_gene: TRBV11-2
CDR3aa: CASSVGLDTEAFF
CDR3nt: TGTGCCAGCAGCGTGGGGCTTGACACTGAAGCTTTCTTT

abundance: -
len: 15
j_gene: TRBJ2-1
d_gene: TRBD2
v_gene: TRBV3-1/TRBV3-2
CDR3aa: CASSHSGGARNEQFF
CDR3nt: TGTGCCAGCAGTCATAGCGGGGGGGCCCGAAATGAGCAGTTCTTC

abundance: -
len: 14
j_gene: TRBJ1-4
d_gene: -
v_gene: TRBV30
CDR3aa: CAWSADTGDEKLFF
CDR3nt: TGTGCCTGGAGTGCGGACACGGGCGATGAAAAACTGTTTTTT

abundance: -
len: 15
j_gene: TRBJ2-3
d_gene: TRBD1
v_gene: TRBV6-5
CDR3aa: CASSITQGGTDTQYF
CDR3nt: TGTGCCAGCAGTATTACTCAGGGGGGCACAGATACGCAGTATTTT

abundance: -
len: 14
j_gene: TRBJ1-3
d_gene: TRBD1
v_gene: TRBV10-3
CDR3aa: CAITGTGAGNTIYF
CDR3nt: TGTGCCATAACCGGGACAGGGGCTGGAAACACCATATATTTT

abundance: few
len: 16
j_gene: TRBJ2-7
d_gene: -
v_gene: TRBV3-1/TRBV3-2
CDR3aa: CASSQDRGTSLREQYF
CDR3nt: TGTGCCAGCAGCCAAGATCGAGGGACTTCGCTACGGGAGCAGTACTTC

abundance: -
len: 16
j_gene: TRBJ1-3
d_gene: -
v_gene: TRBV11-3
CDR3aa: CASSSGGQPSGNTIYF
CDR3nt: TGTGCCAGCAGCTCGGGGGGGCAACCCTCTGGAAACACCATATATTTT

abundance: -
len: 13
j_gene: TRBJ2-2
d_gene: -
v_gene: TRBV19
CDR3aa: CASSRSGTGELFF
CDR3nt: TGTGCCAGTAGTAGATCAGGGACCGGGGAGCTGTTTTTT

abundance: -
len: 18
j_gene: TRBJ1-3
d_gene: -
v_gene: TRBV9
CDR3aa: CASSTRSWGGIAGNTIYF
CDR3nt: TGTGCCAGCAGCACCCGATCCTGGGGGGGGATTGCTGGAAACACCATATATTTT

abundance: -
len: 15
j_gene: TRBJ2-5
d_gene: -
v_gene: TRBV5-1
CDR3aa: CASSTITGFRETQYF
CDR3nt: TGCGCCAGCAGCACTATCACAGGGTTTCGTGAGACCCAGTACTTC

abundance: -
len: 14
j_gene: TRBJ1-6
d_gene: -
v_gene: TRBV13
CDR3aa: CASSLAGGNSPLHF
CDR3nt: TGTGCCAGCAGCTTAGCGGGTGGGAATTCACCCCTCCACTTT

abundance: -
len: 14
j_gene: TRBJ1-4
d_gene: -
v_gene: TRBV2
CDR3aa: CATKDRWTNEKLFF
CDR3nt: TGTGCCACCAAAGACAGGTGGACTAATGAAAAACTGTTTTTT

abundance: once
len: 15
j_gene: TRBJ1-5
d_gene: -
v_gene: TRBV7-8
CDR3aa: CASSLARGYYQPQHF
CDR3nt: TGTGCCAGCAGCTTAGCGCGGGGGTATTATCAGCCCCAGCATTTT

abundance: few
len: 15
j_gene: TRBJ1-6
d_gene: -
v_gene: TRBV11-2
CDR3aa: CASSLEQGKNSPLHF
CDR3nt: TGTGCCAGCAGCTTAGAACAGGGAAAAAATTCACCCCTCCACTTT

abundance: -
len: 14
j_gene: TRBJ1-1
d_gene: TRBD1
v_gene: TRBV9
CDR3aa: CASSSTGGNTEAFF
CDR3nt: TGTGCCAGCAGCTCCACAGGGGGGAACACTGAAGCTTTCTTT

abundance: -
len: 14
j_gene: TRBJ1-1
d_gene: TRBD1
v_gene: TRBV5-1
CDR3aa: CASSGQGMNTEAFF
CDR3nt: TGCGCCAGCAGCGGACAGGGGATGAACACTGAAGCTTTCTTT

abundance: few
len: 15
j_gene: TRBJ1-3
d_gene: -
v_gene: TRBV15
CDR3aa: CATSRDLDSGNTIYF
CDR3nt: TGTGCCACCAGCAGAGATCTGGACAGCGGAAACACCATATATTTT

abundance: -
len: 13
j_gene: TRBJ1-2
d_gene: -
v_gene: TRBV30
CDR3aa: CAWSVPGVYGYTF
CDR3nt: TGTGCCTGGAGTGTTCCCGGGGTCTATGGCTACACCTTC

abundance: -
len: 14
j_gene: TRBJ1-6
d_gene: TRBD1
v_gene: TRBV30
CDR3aa: CAWSSGTGDSPLHF
CDR3nt: TGTGCCTGGAGTTCCGGGACAGGGGATTCACCCCTCCACTTT

abundance: -
len: 13
j_gene: TRBJ2-1
d_gene: TRBD2
v_gene: TRBV10-3
CDR3aa: CAISGGLYNEQFF
CDR3nt: TGTGCCATTAGCGGGGGGCTTTACAATGAGCAGTTCTTC

abundance: -
len: 15
j_gene: TRBJ2-1
d_gene: -
v_gene: TRBV3-1/TRBV3-2
CDR3aa: CASSPEEGSWREQFF
CDR3nt: TGTGCCAGCAGCCCCGAGGAGGGGAGCTGGCGTGAGCAGTTCTTC

abundance: -
len: 14
j_gene: TRBJ2-5
d_gene: -
v_gene: TRBV28
CDR3aa: CASSLRGGAGTQYF
CDR3nt: TGTGCCAGCAGTTTAAGAGGGGGGGCCGGGACCCAGTACTTC

abundance: -
len: 15
j_gene: TRBJ2-2
d_gene: TRBD2
v_gene: TRBV9
CDR3aa: CASSGGAGDTGELFF
CDR3nt: TGTGCCAGCAGCGGGGGAGCGGGGGACACCGGGGAGCTGTTTTTT

abundance: -
len: 13
j_gene: TRBJ1-1
d_gene: TRBD1
v_gene: TRBV6-5
CDR3aa: CASTVPGGTEAFF
CDR3nt: TGTGCCAGCACCGTTCCAGGGGGCACTGAAGCTTTCTTT

abundance: once
len: 12
j_gene: TRBJ1-3
d_gene: -
v_gene: TRBV12-3/TRBV12-4
CDR3aa: CASSFRGNTIYF
CDR3nt: TGTGCCAGCAGTTTCCGGGGAAACACCATATATTTT

abundance: once
len: 12
j_gene: TRBJ2-7
d_gene: TRBD1
v_gene: TRBV6-5
CDR3aa: CATERGGGEQYF
CDR3nt: TGTGCCACCGAGCGAGGGGGCGGCGAGCAGTACTTC

abundance: -
len: 14
j_gene: TRBJ1-1
d_gene: TRBD1
v_gene: TRBV15
CDR3aa: CATSRVQGTTEAFF
CDR3nt: TGTGCCACCAGCAGAGTACAGGGGACCACTGAAGCTTTCTTT

abundance: -
len: 11
j_gene: TRBJ2-3
d_gene: -
v_gene: TRBV6-5
CDR3aa: CASTRSDTQYF
CDR3nt: TGTGCCAGCACTAGGTCAGATACGCAGTATTTT

abundance: -
len: 13
j_gene: TRBJ2-5
d_gene: TRBD2
v_gene: TRBV6-5
CDR3aa: CASSYRGVQTQYF
CDR3nt: TGTGCCAGCAGTTACCGGGGGGTCCAGACCCAGTACTTC

abundance: -
len: 16
j_gene: TRBJ1-1
d_gene: -
v_gene: TRBV7-9
CDR3aa: CASSQAGSTAGTEAFF
CDR3nt: TGTGCCAGCAGCCAGGCGGGCTCCACCGCGGGTACTGAAGCTTTCTTT

abundance: -
len: 16
j_gene: TRBJ2-3
d_gene: -
v_gene: TRBV7-2
CDR3aa: CASSLAASISTDTQYF
CDR3nt: TGTGCCAGCAGCTTAGCGGCTAGCATTAGTACAGATACGCAGTATTTT

abundance: -
len: 16
j_gene: TRBJ2-1
d_gene: -
v_gene: TRBV15
CDR3aa: CATSREWGTTYNEQFF
CDR3nt: TGTGCCACCAGCAGAGAGTGGGGGACAACATACAATGAGCAGTTCTTC

abundance: -
len: 16
j_gene: TRBJ2-5
d_gene: -
v_gene: TRBV9
CDR3aa: CASSVESGDLGETQYF
CDR3nt: TGTGCCAGCAGCGTAGAGTCGGGGGATCTGGGGGAGACCCAGTACTTC

abundance: -
len: 14
j_gene: TRBJ1-1
d_gene: -
v_gene: TRBV5-1
CDR3aa: CASSWGPGNTEAFF
CDR3nt: TGCGCCAGCAGCTGGGGGCCGGGGAACACTGAAGCTTTCTTT

abundance: -
len: 12
j_gene: TRBJ1-1
d_gene: -
v_gene: TRBV12-3/TRBV12-4
CDR3aa: CASRPNPGGAFF
CDR3nt: TGTGCCAGCAGACCCAATCCCGGGGGGGCTTTCTTT

abundance: -
len: 15
j_gene: TRBJ1-5
d_gene: TRBD1
v_gene: TRBV27
CDR3aa: CASRVTGAPNQPQHF
CDR3nt: TGTGCCAGCAGAGTAACAGGGGCACCTAATCAGCCCCAGCATTTT

abundance: -
len: 14
j_gene: TRBJ1-1
d_gene: -
v_gene: TRBV15
CDR3aa: CATSRGTANTEAFF
CDR3nt: TGTGCCACCAGCCGGGGGACTGCCAACACTGAAGCTTTCTTT

abundance: -
len: 12
j_gene: TRBJ1-2
d_gene: -
v_gene: TRBV2
CDR3aa: CASSLENYGYTF
CDR3nt: TGTGCCAGCAGCCTAGAAAACTATGGCTACACCTTC

abundance: once
len: 15
j_gene: TRBJ2-7
d_gene: TRBD1
v_gene: TRBV5-1
CDR3aa: CASSGGQGANYEQYF
CDR3nt: TGCGCCAGCAGCGGGGGACAGGGGGCTAACTACGAGCAGTACTTC

abundance: -
len: 14
j_gene: TRBJ2-2
d_gene: -
v_gene: TRBV27
CDR3aa: CASRRSRVGGELFF
CDR3nt: TGTGCCAGCAGGAGGTCCAGGGTAGGCGGGGAGCTGTTTTTT

abundance: -
len: 15
j_gene: TRBJ2-1
d_gene: -
v_gene: TRBV5-1
CDR3aa: CASSLAFTRGNEQFF
CDR3nt: TGCGCCAGCAGCTTAGCTTTCACTCGGGGCAATGAGCAGTTCTTC

abundance: -
len: 15
j_gene: TRBJ2-5
d_gene: TRBD2
v_gene: TRBV2
CDR3aa: CASSERGGAWETQYF
CDR3nt: TGTGCCAGCAGTGAACGCGGGGGGGCCTGGGAGACCCAGTACTTC

abundance: -
len: 15
j_gene: TRBJ1-1
d_gene: -
v_gene: TRBV5-1
CDR3aa: CASSLSLRENTEAFF
CDR3nt: TGCGCCAGCAGCTTGTCTTTGAGGGAGAACACTGAAGCTTTCTTT

abundance: -
len: 15
j_gene: TRBJ1-1
d_gene: TRBD1
v_gene: TRBV5-6
CDR3aa: CASSQTWTGGTEAFF
CDR3nt: TGTGCCAGCAGCCAGACCTGGACAGGGGGCACTGAAGCTTTCTTT

abundance: -
len: 13
j_gene: TRBJ2-1
d_gene: -
v_gene: TRBV5-1
CDR3aa: CASSLARGNEQFF
CDR3nt: TGCGCCAGCAGCTTGGCCCGGGGCAATGAGCAGTTCTTC

abundance: few
len: 15
j_gene: TRBJ1-1
d_gene: TRBD1
v_gene: TRBV28
CDR3aa: CASILQGAGVTEAFF
CDR3nt: TGTGCCAGCATCTTACAGGGGGCTGGAGTAACTGAAGCTTTCTTT

abundance: -
len: 16
j_gene: TRBJ1-5
d_gene: TRBD1
v_gene: TRBV6-2/TRBV6-3
CDR3aa: CASSFTGTGGNQPQHF
CDR3nt: TGTGCCAGCAGTTTCACCGGGACAGGGGGCAATCAGCCCCAGCATTTT

abundance: -
len: 17
j_gene: TRBJ2-1
d_gene: TRBD2
v_gene: TRBV10-3
CDR3aa: CAISERTSGGIANEQFF
CDR3nt: TGTGCCATCAGTGAGCGGACTAGCGGGGGGATCGCAAATGAGCAGTTCTTC